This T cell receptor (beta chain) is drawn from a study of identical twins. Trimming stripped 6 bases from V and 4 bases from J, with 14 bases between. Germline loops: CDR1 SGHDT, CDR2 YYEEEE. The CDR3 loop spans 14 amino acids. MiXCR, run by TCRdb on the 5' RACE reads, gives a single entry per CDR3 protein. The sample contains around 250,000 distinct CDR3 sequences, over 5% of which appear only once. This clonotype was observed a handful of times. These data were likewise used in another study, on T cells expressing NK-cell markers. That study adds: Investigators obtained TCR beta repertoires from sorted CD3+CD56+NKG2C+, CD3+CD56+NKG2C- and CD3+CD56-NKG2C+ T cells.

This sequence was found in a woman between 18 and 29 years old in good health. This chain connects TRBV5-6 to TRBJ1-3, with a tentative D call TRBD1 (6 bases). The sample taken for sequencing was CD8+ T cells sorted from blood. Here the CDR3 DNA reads TGTGCCAGCACCCCACCAGGGGCAGGAAACACCATATATTTT. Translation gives CASTPPGAGNTIYF.